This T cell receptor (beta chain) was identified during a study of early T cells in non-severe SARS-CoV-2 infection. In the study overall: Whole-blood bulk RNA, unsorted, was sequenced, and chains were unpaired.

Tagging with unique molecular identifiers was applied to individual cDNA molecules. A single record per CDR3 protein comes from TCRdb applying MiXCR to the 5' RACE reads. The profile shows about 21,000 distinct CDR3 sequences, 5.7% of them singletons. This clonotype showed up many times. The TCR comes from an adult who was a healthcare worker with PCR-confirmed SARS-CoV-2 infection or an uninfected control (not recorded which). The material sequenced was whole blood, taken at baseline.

CDR3 in amino acids: CASTQGTVSTDTQYF. The CDR3 DNA sequence: TGTGCCAGCACCCAGGGGACGGTTAGCACAGATACGCAGTATTTT. V gene TRBV7-8 combines with J gene TRBJ2-3, with a weak D call TRBD1 (6 bases). This CDR3 is built from 15 residues. With 7 bases removed from V and 0 bases from J, the gap between germline ends came to 14 bases. Germline V lookup: CDR1 SGHVS, CDR2 FQNEAQ.